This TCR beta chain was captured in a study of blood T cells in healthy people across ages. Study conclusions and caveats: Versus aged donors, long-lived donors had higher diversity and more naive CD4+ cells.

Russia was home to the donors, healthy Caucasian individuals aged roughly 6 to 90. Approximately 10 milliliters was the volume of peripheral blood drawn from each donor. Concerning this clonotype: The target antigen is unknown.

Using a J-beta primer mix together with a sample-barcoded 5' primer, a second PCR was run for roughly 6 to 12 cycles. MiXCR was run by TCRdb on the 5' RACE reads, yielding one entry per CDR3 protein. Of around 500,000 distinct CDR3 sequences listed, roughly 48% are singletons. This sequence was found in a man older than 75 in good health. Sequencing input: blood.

CDR3 sequence: CASSDRATGELFF. The CDR3 DNA sequence: TGTGCCAGCAGTGACAGGGCCACCGGGGAGCTGTTTTTT. This chain links TRBV6-2 or TRBV6-3 with TRBJ2-2; 7 bases agree with TRBD1. Germline CDR1 is MNHEY and CDR2 is SVGEGT. This CDR3 region has 13 residues. The junction had 1 base not matched to a gene; V was cut back by 5 bases and J by 4 bases.